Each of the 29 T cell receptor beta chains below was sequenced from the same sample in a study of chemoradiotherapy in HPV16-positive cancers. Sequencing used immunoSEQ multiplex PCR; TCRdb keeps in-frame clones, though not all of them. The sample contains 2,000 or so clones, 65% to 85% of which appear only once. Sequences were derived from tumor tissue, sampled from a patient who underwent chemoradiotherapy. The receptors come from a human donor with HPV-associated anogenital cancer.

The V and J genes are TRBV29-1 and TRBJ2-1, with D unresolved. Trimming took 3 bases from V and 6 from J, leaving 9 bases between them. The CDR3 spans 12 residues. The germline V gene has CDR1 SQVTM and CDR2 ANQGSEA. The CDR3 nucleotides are TGCAGCGTTGACGCCCTGCGCAATGAGCAGTTCTTC. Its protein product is CSVDALRNEQFF.

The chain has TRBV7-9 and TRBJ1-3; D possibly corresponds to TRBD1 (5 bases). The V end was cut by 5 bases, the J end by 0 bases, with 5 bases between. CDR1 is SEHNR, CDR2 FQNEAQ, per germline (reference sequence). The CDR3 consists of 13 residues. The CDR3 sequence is CASSDSSGNTIYF. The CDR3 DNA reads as TGTGCCAGCAGCGACAGCTCTGGAAACACCATATATTTT. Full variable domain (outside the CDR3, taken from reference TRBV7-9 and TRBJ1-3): DTGVSQNPRHKITKRGQNVTFRCDPISEHNRLYWYRQTLGQGPEFLTYFQNEAQLEKSRLLSDRFSAERPKGSFSTLEIQRTEQGDSAMYLCASSDSSGNTIYFGEGSWLTVV.

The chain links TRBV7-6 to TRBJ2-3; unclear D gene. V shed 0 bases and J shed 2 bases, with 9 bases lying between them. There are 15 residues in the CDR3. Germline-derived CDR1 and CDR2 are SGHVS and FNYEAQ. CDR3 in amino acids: CASSLADPLTDTQYF. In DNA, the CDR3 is TGTGCCAGCAGCTTAGCGGATCCGCTCACAGATACGCAGTATTTT.

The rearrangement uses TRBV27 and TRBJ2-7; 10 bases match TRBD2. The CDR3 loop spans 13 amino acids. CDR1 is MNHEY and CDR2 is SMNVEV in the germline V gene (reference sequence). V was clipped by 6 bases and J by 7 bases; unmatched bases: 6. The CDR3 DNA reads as TGTGCCAGCAGGGCTAGCGGGAGTGGGGAGCAGTACTTC. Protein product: CASRASGSGEQYF.

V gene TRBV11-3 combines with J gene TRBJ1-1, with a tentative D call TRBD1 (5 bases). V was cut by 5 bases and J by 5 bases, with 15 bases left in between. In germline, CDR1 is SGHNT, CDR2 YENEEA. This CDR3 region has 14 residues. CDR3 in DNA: TGTGCCAGCAGCCCCGGGGGGGAGGGGACTGAAGCTTTCTTT. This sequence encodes CASSPGGEGTEAFF.

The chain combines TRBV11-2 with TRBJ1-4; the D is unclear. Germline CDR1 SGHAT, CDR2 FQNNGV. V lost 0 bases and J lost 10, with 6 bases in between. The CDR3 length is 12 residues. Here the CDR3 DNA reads TGTGCCAGCAGCTTAGACGGAGGAAAACTGTTTTTT. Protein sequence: CASSLDGGKLFF.

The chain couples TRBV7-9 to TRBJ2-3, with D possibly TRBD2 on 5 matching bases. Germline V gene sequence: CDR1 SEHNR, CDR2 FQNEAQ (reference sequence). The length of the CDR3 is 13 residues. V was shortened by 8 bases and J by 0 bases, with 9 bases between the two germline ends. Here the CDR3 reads CASLRTSTDTQYF. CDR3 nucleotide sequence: TGTGCCAGCCTCCGGACTAGCACAGATACGCAGTATTTT.

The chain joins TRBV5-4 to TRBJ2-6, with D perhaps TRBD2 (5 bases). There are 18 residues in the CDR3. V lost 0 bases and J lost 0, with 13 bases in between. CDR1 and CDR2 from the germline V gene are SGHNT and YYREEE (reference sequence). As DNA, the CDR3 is TGTGCCAGCAGCTTGGGTGGAGGTACCCGCTCTGGGGCCAACGTCCTGACTTTC. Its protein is CASSLGGGTRSGANVLTF.

CDR3 loop: CASSTNRGGTEAFF. Here the CDR3 DNA reads TGTGCCAGCAGTACAAACAGGGGTGGGACTGAAGCTTTCTTT. The chain combines TRBV27 with TRBJ1-1, with TRBD1 matching 7 bases. The CDR3 totals 14 residues. Losses at the gene ends were 5 bases for V and 5 bases for J; bases not matched to a gene: 8. In germline, CDR1 is MNHEY, CDR2 SMNVEV (reference sequence).

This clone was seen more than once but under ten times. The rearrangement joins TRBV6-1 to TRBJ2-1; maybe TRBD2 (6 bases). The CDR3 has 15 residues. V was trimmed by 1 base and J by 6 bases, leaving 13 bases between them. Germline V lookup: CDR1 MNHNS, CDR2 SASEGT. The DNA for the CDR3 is TGTGCCAGCAGTGAAGGACTAGAAAGTCTCAATGAGCAGTTCTTC. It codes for CASSEGLESLNEQFF.

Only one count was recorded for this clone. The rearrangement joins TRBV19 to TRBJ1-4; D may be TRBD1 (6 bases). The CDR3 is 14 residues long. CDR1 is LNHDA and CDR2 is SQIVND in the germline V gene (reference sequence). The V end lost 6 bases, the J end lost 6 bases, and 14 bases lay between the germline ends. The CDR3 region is CASSFGQMDEKLFF. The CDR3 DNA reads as TGTGCCAGTAGCTTCGGACAGATGGATGAAAAACTGTTTTTT.

The CDR3 region is CASSELGVNQPQHF. CDR3 DNA sequence: TGTGCCAGCAGTGAGTTAGGAGTCAATCAGCCCCAGCATTTT. The chain uses TRBV6-1 and TRBJ1-5; D unclear. V shed 3 bases and J shed 3 bases, with 9 bases lying between them. Looked up from germline, CDR1 is MNHNS and CDR2 is SASEGT. This CDR3 contains 14 residues.

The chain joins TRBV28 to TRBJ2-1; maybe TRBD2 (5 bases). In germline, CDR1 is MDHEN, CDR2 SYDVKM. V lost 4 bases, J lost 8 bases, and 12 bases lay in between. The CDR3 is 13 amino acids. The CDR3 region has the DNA TGTGCCAGCAGTTCCGACTACCGGGATGAGCAGTTCTTC. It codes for CASSSDYRDEQFF.

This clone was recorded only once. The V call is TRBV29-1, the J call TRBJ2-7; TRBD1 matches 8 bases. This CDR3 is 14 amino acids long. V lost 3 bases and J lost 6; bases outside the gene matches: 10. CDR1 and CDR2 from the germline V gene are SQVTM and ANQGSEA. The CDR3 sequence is CSVDYGQGAFEQYF. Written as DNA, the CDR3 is TGCAGCGTTGACTACGGCCAGGGGGCCTTCGAGCAGTACTTC.

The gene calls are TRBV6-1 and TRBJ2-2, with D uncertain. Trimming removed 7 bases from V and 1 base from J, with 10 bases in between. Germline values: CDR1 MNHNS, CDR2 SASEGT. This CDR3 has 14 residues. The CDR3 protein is CASTRTENTGELFF. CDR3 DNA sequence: TGTGCCAGCACCCGGACGGAGAACACCGGGGAGCTGTTTTTT.

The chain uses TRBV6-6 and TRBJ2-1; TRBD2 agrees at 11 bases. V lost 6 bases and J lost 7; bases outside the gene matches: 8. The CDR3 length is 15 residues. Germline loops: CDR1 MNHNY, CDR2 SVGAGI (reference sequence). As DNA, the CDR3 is TGTGCCAGCAGCCTCACTAGCGGGAGTCGGAATGAGCAGTTCTTC. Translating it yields CASSLTSGSRNEQFF.

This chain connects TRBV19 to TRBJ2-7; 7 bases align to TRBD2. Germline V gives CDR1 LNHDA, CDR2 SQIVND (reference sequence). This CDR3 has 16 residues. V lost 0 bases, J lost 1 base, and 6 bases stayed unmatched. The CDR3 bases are TGTGCCAGTAGTATAGATATGTCTAGCGGTTCCTACGAGCAGTACTTC. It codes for CASSIDMSSGSYEQYF.

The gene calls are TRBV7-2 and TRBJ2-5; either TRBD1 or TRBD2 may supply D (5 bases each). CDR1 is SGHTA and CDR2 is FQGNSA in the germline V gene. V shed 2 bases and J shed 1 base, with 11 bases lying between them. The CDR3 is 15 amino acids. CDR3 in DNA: TGTGCCAGCAGCTTACAGGGACCCCCCCAAGAGACCCAGTACTTC. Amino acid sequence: CASSLQGPPQETQYF.

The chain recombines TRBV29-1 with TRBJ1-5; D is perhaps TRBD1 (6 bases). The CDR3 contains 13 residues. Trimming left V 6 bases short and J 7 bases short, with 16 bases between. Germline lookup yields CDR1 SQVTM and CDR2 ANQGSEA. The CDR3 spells CSVGGGRGQPQHF. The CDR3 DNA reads TGCAGCGTAGGGGGGGGCCGGGGGCAGCCCCAGCATTTT.

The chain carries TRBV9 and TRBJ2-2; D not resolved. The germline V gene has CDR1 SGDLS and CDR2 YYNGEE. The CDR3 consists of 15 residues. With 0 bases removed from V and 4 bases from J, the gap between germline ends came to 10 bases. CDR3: CASSVAPLGTGELFF. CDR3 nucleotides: TGTGCCAGCAGCGTAGCGCCCCTCGGCACCGGGGAGCTGTTTTTT.

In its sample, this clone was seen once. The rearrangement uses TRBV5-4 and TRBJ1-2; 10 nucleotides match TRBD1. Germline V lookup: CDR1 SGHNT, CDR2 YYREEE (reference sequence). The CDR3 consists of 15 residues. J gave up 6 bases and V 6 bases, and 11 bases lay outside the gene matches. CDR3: CASIRGDRGTDGYTF. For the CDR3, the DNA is TGTGCCAGCATCAGGGGGGACAGGGGCACTGATGGCTACACCTTC.

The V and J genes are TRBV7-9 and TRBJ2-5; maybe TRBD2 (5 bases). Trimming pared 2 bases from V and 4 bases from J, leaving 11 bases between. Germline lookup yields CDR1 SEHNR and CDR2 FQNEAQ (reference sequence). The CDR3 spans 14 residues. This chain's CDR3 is CASSLSRGLETQYF. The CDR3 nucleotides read TGTGCCAGCAGCTTAAGTCGGGGATTAGAGACCCAGTACTTC.

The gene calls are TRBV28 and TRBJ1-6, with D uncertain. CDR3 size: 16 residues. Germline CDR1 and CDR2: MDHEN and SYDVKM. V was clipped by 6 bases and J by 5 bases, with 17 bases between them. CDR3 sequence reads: CASRTADRTNNSPLHF. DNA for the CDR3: TGTGCCAGCAGGACCGCCGATAGGACTAATAATTCACCCCTCCACTTT.

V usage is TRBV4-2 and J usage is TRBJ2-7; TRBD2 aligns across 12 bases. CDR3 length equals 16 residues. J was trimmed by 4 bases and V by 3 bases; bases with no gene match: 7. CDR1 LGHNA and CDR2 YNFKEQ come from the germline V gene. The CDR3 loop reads CASSHDSTSGGYEQYF. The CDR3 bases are TGTGCCAGCAGCCACGACTCGACTAGCGGGGGTTACGAGCAGTACTTC.

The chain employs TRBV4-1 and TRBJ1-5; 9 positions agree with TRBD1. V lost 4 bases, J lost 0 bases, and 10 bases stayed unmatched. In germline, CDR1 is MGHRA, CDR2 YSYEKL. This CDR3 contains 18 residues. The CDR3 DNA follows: TGCGCCAGCAGCCTTGGGGACAGGGACATTTATAGCAATCAGCCCCAGCATTTT. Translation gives CASSLGDRDIYSNQPQHF.

CDR3 in amino acids: CASSLSGSYNEQFF. The CDR3 region has the DNA TGTGCCAGCAGTTTATCGGGGTCCTACAATGAGCAGTTCTTC. The chain employs TRBV27 and TRBJ2-1, with unresolved D. Germline V CDR1 and CDR2: MNHEY, SMNVEV (reference sequence). This CDR3 is 14 amino acids long. With 0 bases removed from V and 1 base from J, the gap between germline ends came to 4 bases.

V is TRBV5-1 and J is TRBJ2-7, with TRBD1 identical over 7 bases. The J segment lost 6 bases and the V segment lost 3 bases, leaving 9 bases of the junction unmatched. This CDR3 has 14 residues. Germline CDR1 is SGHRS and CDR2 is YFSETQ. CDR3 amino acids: CASSSRQGRFEQYF. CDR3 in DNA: TGCGCCAGCAGCTCCCGACAGGGTCGCTTCGAGCAGTACTTC.

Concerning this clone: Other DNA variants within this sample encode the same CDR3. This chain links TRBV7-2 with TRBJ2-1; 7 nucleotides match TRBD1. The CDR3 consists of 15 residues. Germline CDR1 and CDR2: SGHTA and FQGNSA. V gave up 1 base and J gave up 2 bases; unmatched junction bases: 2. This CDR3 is CASSLVGTAYNEQFF. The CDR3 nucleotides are TGTGCCAGCAGCTTAGTCGGGACAGCCTACAATGAGCAGTTCTTC.

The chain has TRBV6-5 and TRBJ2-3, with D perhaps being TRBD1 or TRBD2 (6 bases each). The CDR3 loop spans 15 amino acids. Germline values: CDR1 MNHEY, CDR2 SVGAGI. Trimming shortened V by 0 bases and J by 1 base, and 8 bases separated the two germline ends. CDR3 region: CASSYSGGRTDTQYF. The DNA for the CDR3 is TGTGCCAGCAGTTACTCGGGGGGCCGCACAGATACGCAGTATTTT.